These T cell receptor beta chains were read from a single sample in a study of blood T cell repertoires in COVID-19. Profiling relied on immunoSEQ multiplex PCR, and the TCRdb table lists in-frame clones only, not all of them. The sample records 200,000 to 250,000 clones, about 87% being singletons. Sequenced input: PBMCs or T cells enriched from blood (not recorded which). Every receptor here comes from a woman younger than 45 who had recovered from COVID-19. Both conserved end residues are part of each CDR3. A D gene is named only where the DNA matches it firmly. Part of the rows lack a size; the others show once, few, many or a class for expanded clones.

>TRBD1|.|TRBV29-1|TRBJ2-7
CSVGSPGQGVEQYF
>.|.|TRBV3-1/TRBV3-2|TRBJ1-1
CASSPGLAGRTEAFF
>.|few|TRBV7-6|TRBJ1-4
CASSPRRIATNEKLFF
>TRBD2|.|TRBV29-1|TRBJ2-1
CSVNSGGGTYNEQFF
>.|.|TRBV27|TRBJ2-1
CASSKSGTPTYNEQFF
>.|.|TRBV5-1|TRBJ2-6
CASSPQQGKKSGANVLTF
>.|.|TRBV18|TRBJ1-1
CASSPGGPNTEAFF
>TRBD1|.|TRBV5-1|TRBJ2-7
CASSFSGGYEQYF
>.|.|TRBV19|TRBJ2-5
CASRGAQETQYF
>.|once|TRBV11-2|TRBJ1-6
CASSQNRANSPLHF
>.|.|TRBV5-1|TRBJ1-4
CASSREVGATNEKLFF
>TRBD1|.|TRBV5-1|TRBJ1-5
CASSSLPGGPNQPQHF
>.|.|TRBV4-1|TRBJ1-6
CASSPAASPLHF
>TRBD2|once|TRBV2|TRBJ2-1
CASTPPSGGYNEQFF
>.|once|TRBV4-3|TRBJ1-2
CASSQVTVNYGYTF
>.|.|TRBV3-1/TRBV3-2|TRBJ1-2
CASSQTGYYGYTF
>.|.|TRBV29-1|TRBJ1-2
CSVDNSRQRGSNYGYTF
>.|.|TRBV20-1|TRBJ2-7
CSARSEYEQYF
>TRBD1|.|TRBV19|TRBJ1-4
CASSIGRTGTGPGKLFF
>.|.|TRBV12-3/TRBV12-4|TRBJ1-4
CASSFSDEKLFF
>.|.|TRBV7-2|TRBJ2-3
CASSSGLLTDTQYF
>.|.|TRBV7-2|TRBJ1-2
CASSPPSGQLGGYTF
>.|.|TRBV3-1/TRBV3-2|TRBJ2-7
CASSPAPGQTYEQYF
>.|.|TRBV2|TRBJ1-1
CASRADSLEAFF
>.|once|TRBV18|TRBJ1-5
CASSPSQGSRQPQHF
>.|.|TRBV18|TRBJ2-3
CASSPQEGFTDTQYF
>.|.|TRBV11-2|TRBJ2-6
CASSSTRVTGANVLTF
>.|once|TRBV10-3|TRBJ2-5
CAIKDYLLQETQYF
>.|.|TRBV21-1|TRBJ1-1
CASSKIGFTGNTEAFF
>.|.|TRBV27|TRBJ1-1
CASSLRRETEAFF
>.|.|TRBV5-1|TRBJ2-5
CASSPGWSEETQYF
>TRBD2|.|TRBV11-2|TRBJ2-5
CASSRGGGYETQYF
>.|.|TRBV6-5|TRBJ2-2
CASRGGPLNTGELFF
>.|few|TRBV27|TRBJ1-1
CASSYSGDGGTEAFF
>TRBD1|.|TRBV6-5|TRBJ2-2
CASRDRGGTGELFF
>.|.|TRBV21-1|TRBJ1-1
CASSKGIFEGTEAFF
>TRBD1|.|TRBV19|TRBJ1-2
CASSIYRTGGYGYTF
>.|.|TRBV7-2|TRBJ1-1
CASSMSSSGEAFF
>.|.|TRBV9|TRBJ2-3
CASSVVGGRGDTQYF
>.|.|TRBV5-8|TRBJ2-1
CASRVTGYFTRTREQFF
>TRBD1|.|TRBV7-9|TRBJ1-1
CASRDRGGSEAFF
>TRBD2|.|TRBV7-3|TRBJ2-1
CASSQRPSGGLHNEQFF
>.|.|TRBV9|TRBJ2-3
CASSVVDSGSTDTQYF
>TRBD1|.|TRBV7-3|TRBJ1-3
CASSLGPTGGSGNTIYF
>.|.|TRBV19|TRBJ1-5
CASSIVQGSNQPQHF
>TRBD1|.|TRBV15|TRBJ1-3
CATSRDQDRGEYF
>TRBD1|.|TRBV5-1|TRBJ1-4
CASSPRDRGRLANEKLFF
>.|.|TRBV11-2|TRBJ1-3
CASSLVYSGNTIYF
>TRBD1|.|TRBV6-1|TRBJ1-5
CASSDPGTGYQPQHF
>.|.|TRBV19|TRBJ1-5
CASSQGRWAFSNQPQHF